Below, 9 T cell receptor beta chains from the same sample are listed, as sequenced in a study of CD8+ T cells in alopecia areata. cDNA prepared by RNA extraction and subsequent reverse transcription served as the template for sequencing. Some clones are missing from TCRdb's copy, which holds only in-frame ones; the method was immunoSEQ multiplex PCR. This sample has about 150,000 clones, with more than 40% found just once. Sequenced: CD4+ T cells sorted from blood. The receptor set was obtained from a human donor with alopecia areata.

In DNA form, the CDR3 reads TGTGCCTACTTTTTCCGGGGAAGCACTGAAGCTTTCTTT. Residues: CAYFFRGSTEAFF. The V and J genes are TRBV7-4 and TRBJ1-1; D is uncertain. The CDR3 sequence is 13 residues long. Between the trimmed V and J ends, which lost 11 bases and 4 bases, there was a span of 17 bases. Germline V gives CDR1 SGHVT, CDR2 SQSDAQ.

The chain links TRBV4-1 to TRBJ2-1; D gene uncertain. The CDR3 covers 9 residues. Germline CDR1 is MGHRA and CDR2 is YSYEKL. Trimming took 6 bases from V and 15 from J, leaving 9 bases between them. In DNA form, the CDR3 reads TGCGCCAGCAGTACTAACAGGTTCTTC. Translation: CASSTNRFF.

The rearrangement joins TRBV18 to TRBJ2-1, with D uncertain. Germline-derived CDR1 and CDR2 are KGHSH and LQKENI. The CDR3 has 13 residues. Trimming removed 4 bases at V and 6 bases at J, with 10 bases between. For the CDR3, the DNA is TGTGCCAGCTCACTTGATATTACCAATGAGCAGTTCTTC. Protein sequence: CASSLDITNEQFF. Looking up the rest from reference TRBV18 and TRBJ2-1 gives the full variable domain: NAGVMQNPRHLVRRRGQEARLRCSPMKGHSHVYWYRQLPEEGLKFMVYLQKENIIDESGMPKERFSAEFPKEGPSILRIQQVVRGDSAAYFCASSLDITNEQFFGPGTRLTVL.

The sample holds a few counts of this clone. The chain combines TRBV6-1 with TRBJ1-4; 7 bases are shared with TRBD1. The CDR3 loop spans 14 amino acids. V lost 0 bases and J lost 5; bases outside the gene matches: 0. Germline CDR1 reads MNHNS; CDR2 reads SASEGT. For the CDR3, the DNA is TGTGCCAGCAGTGAAGCGGACAGGAATGAAAAACTGTTTTTT. Translated, it gives CASSEADRNEKLFF.

This chain links TRBV27 with TRBJ2-1; TRBD1 matches at 11 bases. V dropped 6 bases and J dropped 6; count of bases not matched to a gene: 10. Germline CDR1 and CDR2: MNHEY and SMNVEV (reference sequence). CDR3 length equals 16 residues. The CDR3 sequence is CASRNPPGTGGNEQFF. Written as DNA, the CDR3 is TGTGCCAGCAGAAACCCACCGGGGACAGGGGGCAATGAGCAGTTCTTC.

This chain joins TRBV6-6 and TRBJ1-2; D perhaps matches TRBD1 (6 bases). The CDR3 totals 11 residues. V gave up 5 bases and J gave up 12 bases, with 13 bases separating them. CDR1 and CDR2 from the germline V gene are MNHNY and SVGAGI (reference sequence). CDR3 region: CASSPRTDNTF. For the CDR3, the DNA is TGTGCCAGCAGTCCAAGGACAGACAACACCTTC.

The V gene is TRBV29-1, the J gene TRBJ1-5; D ambiguous. V was cut by 4 bases and J by 1 base, with 8 bases left in between. The CDR3 spans 13 residues. Germline CDR1 and CDR2: SQVTM and ANQGSEA. Here the CDR3 reads CSVASNSNQPQHF. CDR3 bases: TGCAGCGTTGCCTCCAACAGCAATCAGCCCCAGCATTTT. Based on the CDR3 plus reference TRBV29-1 and TRBJ1-5, the full variable domain is SAVISQKPSRDICQRGTSLTIQCQVDSQVTMMFWYRQQPGQSLTLIATANQGSEATYESGFVIDKFPISRPNLTFSTLTVSNMSPEDSSIYLCSVASNSNQPQHFGDGTRLSIL.

The gene calls are TRBV2 and TRBJ2-4; TRBD1 agrees at 7 bases. With V trimmed by 6 bases and J by 6 bases, 14 bases remained unmatched. This CDR3 spans 16 amino acids. In germline, CDR1 is SNHLY, CDR2 FYNNEI. The CDR3 protein is CASSVQIQDRLNIQYF. CDR3 sequence (DNA): TGTGCCAGCAGCGTACAGATCCAGGACAGGTTAAACATTCAGTACTTC.

V gene TRBV2 combines with J gene TRBJ2-3; D is unclear. CDR3 size: 15 residues. Germline loops: CDR1 SNHLY, CDR2 FYNNEI. Trimming stripped 2 bases from V and 3 bases from J, with 12 bases between. DNA of the CDR3: TGTGCCAGCAGTGAAACTATTGGGTTGACAGATACGCAGTATTTT. Its translation: CASSETIGLTDTQYF.